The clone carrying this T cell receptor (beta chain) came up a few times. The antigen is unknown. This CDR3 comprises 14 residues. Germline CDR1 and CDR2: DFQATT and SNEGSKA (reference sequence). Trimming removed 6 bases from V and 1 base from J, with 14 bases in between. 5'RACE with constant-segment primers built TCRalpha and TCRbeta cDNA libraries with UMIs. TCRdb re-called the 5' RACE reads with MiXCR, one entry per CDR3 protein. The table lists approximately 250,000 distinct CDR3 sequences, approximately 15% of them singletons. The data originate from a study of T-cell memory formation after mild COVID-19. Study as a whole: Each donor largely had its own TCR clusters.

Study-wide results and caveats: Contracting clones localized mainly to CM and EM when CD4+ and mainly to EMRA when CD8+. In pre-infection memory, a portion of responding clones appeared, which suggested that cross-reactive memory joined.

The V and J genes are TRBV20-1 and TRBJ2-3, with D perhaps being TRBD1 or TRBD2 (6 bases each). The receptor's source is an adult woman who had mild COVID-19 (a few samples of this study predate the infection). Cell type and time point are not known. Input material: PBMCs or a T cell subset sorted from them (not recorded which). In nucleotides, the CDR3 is TGCAGTGCCCCGGAGAGGGGGGGCACAGATACGCAGTATTTT. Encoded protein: CSAPERGGTDTQYF.